These 9 T cell receptor beta chains came from one sample sequenced in a study of T cell responses to AZD1222 COVID-19 vaccine. Profiled with immunoSEQ multiplex PCR; TCRdb holds only in-frame clones, not every one. The sample contains around 120,000 clones, roughly 90% of which appear only once. The sequencing used peripheral blood, collected on day 0 of AZD1222 vaccination. The receptor source for this set is an adult in good health.

V gene TRBV27 combines with J gene TRBJ2-1; 9 nucleotides match TRBD2. Germline CDR1 is MNHEY and CDR2 is SMNVEV (reference sequence). The CDR3 contains 16 residues. The J segment lost 9 bases and the V segment lost 3 bases, leaving 12 bases of the junction unmatched. As DNA, the CDR3 is TGTGCCAGCAGTTTCTTTCCTAGCGGGGAAGGTGGTGAGCAGTTCTTC. It encodes CASSFFPSGEGGEQFF.

V gene TRBV7-9 combines with J gene TRBJ1-1, with 7 bases fitting TRBD1. Trimming at V came to 1 base and at J to 0 bases, leaving 5 bases not matched to a gene. Germline V gene data show CDR1 as SEHNR and CDR2 as FQNEAQ (reference sequence). The CDR3 totals 16 residues. CDR3 nucleotide sequence: TGTGCCAGCAGCTTAGTTTCAGGGGGGGTGAACACTGAAGCTTTCTTT. Translating it yields CASSLVSGGVNTEAFF.

The rearrangement links TRBV3-1 (or the pseudogene TRBV3-2) to TRBJ1-2, with D uncertain. The V gene's germline CDR1 is LGHDT and CDR2 YNNKEL (reference sequence). The V gene lost 6 bases and the J gene lost 8 bases, with 13 bases spanning the gap. The CDR3 has 12 residues. The CDR3 here is CASSPGPRGYTF. CDR3 bases: TGTGCCAGCAGTCCGGGCCCGCGAGGCTACACCTTC.

The chain uses TRBV3-1 (or the pseudogene TRBV3-2) and TRBJ2-2; TRBD1 matches at 7 bases. The trim removed 4 bases at V and 8 bases at J, leaving 13 bases unmatched. Germline CDR1 and CDR2: LGHDT and YNNKEL (reference sequence). The CDR3 runs to 16 residues. The CDR3 reads CASSLRQGASSGELFF. In DNA form, the CDR3 reads TGTGCCAGCAGCCTACGACAGGGAGCTTCGTCGGGGGAGCTGTTTTTT.

The chain carries TRBV9 and TRBJ2-1, with D possibly being TRBD1 or TRBD2 (5 bases each). Germline values: CDR1 SGDLS, CDR2 YYNGEE. CDR3 length: 17 amino acids. V lost 2 bases, J lost 2 bases, and 17 bases lay in between. CDR3 sequence: CASSVTWGTGPYNEQFF. The CDR3 coding sequence is TGTGCCAGCAGCGTGACGTGGGGGACGGGGCCCTACAATGAGCAGTTCTTC.

CDR3 bases: TGTGCCAGCAGCTTGAGAGGAGGCACAGATACGCAGTATTTT. The encoded protein is CASSLRGGTDTQYF. The chain is built from TRBV11-2 and TRBJ2-3; D unclear. Germline CDR1 and CDR2: SGHAT and FQNNGV. V shed 3 bases and J shed 1 base, with 8 bases lying between them. There are 14 residues in the CDR3.

This chain links TRBV4-3 with TRBJ1-6; D perhaps matches TRBD1 (5 bases). Trimming took 2 bases from V and 4 from J, leaving 9 bases between them. Looked up from germline, CDR1 is LGHNA and CDR2 is YSLEER. This CDR3 comprises 15 residues. DNA for the CDR3: TGCGCCAGCAGCCAAAAGGGGTTTTATAATTCACCCCTCCACTTT. It specifies CASSQKGFYNSPLHF.

A single count supports this clone. The genes are TRBV10-3 and TRBJ2-7, with a tentative D call TRBD1 (6 bases). V was shortened by 4 bases and J by 2 bases, with 12 bases between the two germline ends. Germline V lookup: CDR1 ENHRY, CDR2 SYGVKD. There are 14 residues in the CDR3. Here the CDR3 DNA reads TGTGCCATCAGTGTAGGGGGAAGCACCTACGAGCAGTACTTC. Translation gives CAISVGGSTYEQYF.

V usage is TRBV5-1 and J usage is TRBJ2-1; D not resolved. CDR3 length: 11 amino acids. Trimming shortened V by 1 base and J by 9 bases, and 5 bases separated the two germline ends. Germline CDR1 SGHRS, CDR2 YFSETQ. In DNA, the CDR3 is TGCGCCAGCAGCTTGCACGGTGAGCAGTTCTTC. This encodes CASSLHGEQFF.